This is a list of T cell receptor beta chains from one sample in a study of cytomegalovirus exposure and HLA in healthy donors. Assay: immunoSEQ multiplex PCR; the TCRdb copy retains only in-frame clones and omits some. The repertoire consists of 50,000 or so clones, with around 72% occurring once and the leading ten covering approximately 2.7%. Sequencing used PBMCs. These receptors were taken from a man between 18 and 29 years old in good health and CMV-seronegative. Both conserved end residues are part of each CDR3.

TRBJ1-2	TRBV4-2	CASSQKVGVPRFSYTF
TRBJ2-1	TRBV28	CASSPPGTSGYNEQFF
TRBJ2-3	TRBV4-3	CASSQQREASGTQYF
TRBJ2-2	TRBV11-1	CASTDRLAGGGELFF
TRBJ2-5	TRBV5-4	CASSLARSETQYF
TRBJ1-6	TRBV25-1	CASRGQGNSPLHF
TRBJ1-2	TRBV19	CASSGGGAPARGYTF
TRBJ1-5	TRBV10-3	CATQDRGGNQPQHF
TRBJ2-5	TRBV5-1	CASSLTGIQETQYF
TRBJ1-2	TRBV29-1	CSGQQAGVFDGYTF
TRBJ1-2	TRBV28	CASSSSAGYGYTF
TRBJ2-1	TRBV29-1	CSVSGTGVYNEQFF
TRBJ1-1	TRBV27	CASSLQGMYTEAFF
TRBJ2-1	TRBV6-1	CAGYDWNYNEQFF